This TCR beta chain came from a study of shared clonotypes between healthy human individuals (dated by TCRdb to 2020 to 2022). Regarding the research as a whole: Two women and a few men aged 18 to 49 years were included in the cohort. The study deeply sequenced blood TCR repertoires of about five healthy adults to estimate repertoire size and the extent of clonotype sharing between individuals. Different laboratories and diverse techniques were used to prepare libraries and sequence TCR repertoires, to increase sequencing depth and limit assay-specific biases. Between about 0.8 and 9 billion PBMCs per donor were obtained by leukapheresis.

Using the deep immunoSEQ assay, TCR CDR3 regions were amplified from genomic DNA by multiplex PCR. Extracted genomic DNA from each cell subset was spread evenly across all wells of several immunoSEQ 96-well plates, with each plate serving as a replicate. For unsorted PBMC, roughly 270 ng genomic DNA, equal to 25,000 to 35,000 T cell genomes, was loaded into each replicate PCR. Unsorted PBMC genomic DNA was sequenced across ten immunoSEQ deep assay plates. Purified libraries were measured with a Qubit 3.0 fluorometer, size-checked on a Bioanalyzer 2100, and measured again with the KAPA Library Quantification kit. Every immunoSEQ 96-well plate was sequenced on a dedicated single-read 150-cycle Illumina NextSeq 550 flow cell. In the authors' own workflow: Because the immunoSEQ output included only junctional sequences and no quality scores, the filtering could not be the same as the filtering used for full-length reads. Sequences were annotated with PyIR, a Python wrapper for IgBLAST v1.9, and V/J genes and CDR3 were assigned using IMGT germline references. Reads were removed for weak V/J assignments (E-value above 1e-6), missing CDR3, stop codons, out-of-frame junctions, or ambiguous translated residues. V3J clonotypes were defined by identical inferred V gene, J gene, and CDR3 amino acid sequence. To compute the percentage overlap between repertoires, the number of shared unique clonotypes was divided by the size of the smaller repertoire. Richness of each repertoire was evaluated using RTK rarefaction, the Chao1 estimator, and Recon v2.1 estimates of unobserved clonotypes. TCRdb limited this immuneACCESS table to in-frame rearrangements with V and J called. A share of clones is missing; checked studies link under half to unresolved V genes, and the rest is unexplained. The V and J calls and clone size are taken from that table; D and trimming were inferred from the DNA. The sample profile shows about 490,000 clones; around four fifths of them were found once. Jointly, the top ten make up 9.5% to 15% of the sample.

Overall results and qualifications from the work: Sampling was restricted to blood, and TCR repertoires in tissues likely differ from the TCR repertoires found in blood. Pairwise subsampling indicated that sequencing depth was expected to affect the degree of clonotype sharing among donors. Because the study included only a small number of donors, the genetic and exposure-history diversity represented was limited.

As regards this clone: The antigen it binds to is not known. No quality values exist for individual bases; no much larger clone is one base distant.

The donors were healthy, HIV-negative adults who had no recently reported acute infections or vaccinations. Only Caucasian adults living in Nashville, Tennessee, USA were represented among the donors. For unsorted samples, around 85 million PBMCs were counted, and genomic DNA was extracted using the QIAamp DNA Blood Mini kit. After blood collection by leukapheresis, PBMCs were isolated using Ficoll-Histopaque density gradient centrifugation and then cryopreserved in the vapor phase of liquid nitrogen. This clonotype was sampled from a woman aged 35 to 49 in good health. Some clones in this sample may be carry-over from other donors' samples. Material for sequencing was PBMCs.

The CDR3 protein is CASSPGGATEAFF. The sequence in DNA is TGTGCCAGCAGCCCAGGCGGTGCGACTGAAGCTTTCTTT. The receptor chain draws on TRBV5-5 and TRBJ1-1, with no confidently assigned D gene. V sheds 4 bases and J sheds 5 bases, leaving 12 bases between their ends. Taken from the germline V gene (reference sequence), the CDR1 and CDR2 loops are SGHKS and YYEKEE. Inclusive of the bounding cysteine and phenylalanine, the CDR3 is 13 residues long. CDR3 DNA is the only sequence kept; it has 39 bases, read in frame from the first base.